Below, 11 T cell receptor beta chains from the same sample are listed, as sequenced in a study of T cell responses to AZD1222 COVID-19 vaccine. Using immunoSEQ multiplex PCR, the repertoire was profiled, and TCRdb retains in-frame clones only, with some absent. The sample shows some 280,000 clones, 94% of them seen only once. Source: peripheral blood, taken 28 days after the second AZD1222 dose. The receptors were sampled from an adult who received the AZD1222 COVID-19 vaccine.

This clone was detected only once. The rearrangement joins TRBV28 to TRBJ2-7; 8 bases match TRBD1. The V and J ends lost 2 bases and 5 bases, in that order; junction bases with no gene match: 5. This CDR3 comprises 14 residues. Germline assignment: CDR1 MDHEN and CDR2 SYDVKM. In DNA, the CDR3 is TGTGCCAGCAGTTTACTACAGGGGGTCCACGAGCAGTACTTC. This gives the protein CASSLLQGVHEQYF.

The chain recombines TRBV28 with TRBJ1-2, with D possibly TRBD1 on 6 matching bases. The CDR3 extends over 15 amino acids. Trimming cost V 5 bases and J 2 bases, with 15 bases left between them. Germline CDR1 reads MDHEN; CDR2 reads SYDVKM. CDR3 DNA: TGTGCCAGCAGTATTGGACAGCAACGCAACTATGGCTACACCTTC. It is translated as CASSIGQQRNYGYTF.

The genes are TRBV6-5 and TRBJ1-2, with D maybe TRBD1 (5 bases). Trimming pared 6 bases from V and 4 bases from J, leaving 12 bases between. The length of the CDR3 is 13 residues. Germline V gene lookup returns CDR1 MNHEY and CDR2 SVGAGI. The CDR3 loop reads CASRSQGSYGYTF. Here the CDR3 DNA reads TGTGCCAGCAGATCTCAGGGAAGCTATGGCTACACCTTC.

This sequence joins TRBV5-4 and TRBJ2-5, with 13 bases that match TRBD2. CDR3 length: 16 amino acids. The germline CDR1 and CDR2 sequences are SGHNT and YYREEE (reference sequence). The V and J ends lost 1 base and 5 bases, in that order; junction bases with no gene match: 5. The CDR3 loop is CASSLLLAGGLETQYF. The CDR3, as DNA: TGTGCCAGCAGCTTGCTACTAGCGGGGGGGCTCGAGACCCAGTACTTC.

The V gene is TRBV3-1 (or the pseudogene TRBV3-2), the J gene TRBJ2-1, with 12 nucleotides matching TRBD2. Germline V lookup: CDR1 LGHDT, CDR2 YNNKEL (reference sequence). This CDR3 comprises 16 residues. The junction had 5 bases not matched to a gene; V was cut back by 4 bases and J by 4 bases. CDR3 in DNA: TGTGCCAGCAGCCCGCTAGCGGGAGGGCCGTACAATGAGCAGTTCTTC. It translates to CASSPLAGGPYNEQFF.

The chain employs TRBV28 and TRBJ2-7; TRBD1 matches at 8 bases. The CDR3 is 16 amino acids. V lost 1 base to trimming and J lost 2 bases; unmatched junction nucleotides: 7. CDR1 is MDHEN, CDR2 SYDVKM, per germline. CDR3 nucleotide sequence: TGTGCCAGCAGTTTATTTTTCGGGACAGGAGCCTACGAGCAGTACTTC. Amino acid sequence: CASSLFFGTGAYEQYF.

In its sample, this clone was seen once. V and J are TRBV19 and TRBJ1-4; D not resolved. This CDR3 region has 16 residues. Trimming removed 0 bases at V and 1 base at J, with 9 bases between. CDR1 LNHDA and CDR2 SQIVND come from the germline V gene (reference sequence). The CDR3 loop reads CASSIDGRRTNEKLFF. The CDR3 DNA reads as TGTGCCAGTAGTATAGATGGCCGAAGAACTAATGAAAAACTGTTTTTT.

CDR3: CASSQDTYEQYF. Written as DNA, the CDR3 is TGTGCCAGCAGCCAAGACACCTACGAGCAGTACTTC. J is TRBJ2-7 and V is TRBV3-1 (or the pseudogene TRBV3-2); D unclear. The CDR3 totals 12 residues. V was pared by 0 bases and J by 2 bases, with 2 bases between. CDR1 and CDR2 (germline): LGHDT, YNNKEL (reference sequence).

The table lists this clone with a count of one. The V call is TRBV2, the J call TRBJ1-5; D uncertain. CDR1 is SNHLY, CDR2 FYNNEI, per germline. Trimming left V 7 bases short and J 9 bases short, with 19 bases between. The length of the CDR3 is 14 residues. CDR3 loop: CASTKATEFLPQHF. DNA for the CDR3: TGTGCCAGCACCAAAGCCACTGAATTCTTGCCCCAGCATTTT.

The chain carries TRBV5-8 and TRBJ2-2; a possible D gene is TRBD2 (5 bases). This CDR3 comprises 16 residues. The germline V and J ends were trimmed by 4 bases and 1 base, with 14 bases remaining between them. Per the germline V gene, CDR1 is SGHTS and CDR2 is YDEGEE. The CDR3 DNA sequence: TGTGCCAGCAGCCCCCGACTAACCGAGAACACCGGGGAGCTGTTTTTT. Its translation is CASSPRLTENTGELFF.

This chain connects TRBV20-1 to TRBJ1-1; 10 bases are a match to TRBD1. CDR3 length: 15 residues. CDR1 and CDR2 (germline): DFQATT, SNEGSKA (reference sequence). V lost 3 bases and J lost 2; bases outside the gene matches: 6. The CDR3 here is CSASHGTGENTEAFF. The CDR3 nucleotides are TGCAGTGCTAGTCACGGGACAGGGGAAAACACTGAAGCTTTCTTT.